The clone carrying this T cell receptor (beta chain) occurred many times. The CDR3 spans 15 residues. Deletions cut 0 bases from V and 3 bases from J, with 11 bases between. CDR1 is MNHEY and CDR2 is SVGAGI in the germline V gene. The sample comes from a study of T-cell reconstitution after alpha-beta-depleted transplantation in children. TCRbeta library construction was performed incorporating unique molecular identifiers. TCRdb passed the PCR reads through MiXCR, listing each CDR3 protein once. The sample comprises some 640,000 distinct CDR3 sequences, approximately 15% of which are singletons, and over 0.95% rests with the top ten.

Sequences were derived from PBMCs from the stem cell graft donor, sampled from the stem cell graft. V usage is TRBV6-5 and J usage is TRBJ1-2, with D unresolved. This receptor was taken from a human donor who donated a stem cell graft to a child with acute myeloid leukemia. The CDR3 region has the DNA TGTGCCAGCAGTTACTCGACGCGGGGTGACTATGGCTACACCTTC. Translation gives CASSYSTRGDYGYTF.